A single sample is the source of the 25 T cell receptor beta chains below, sequenced in a study of cytomegalovirus exposure and HLA in healthy donors. Produced via immunoSEQ multiplex PCR; TCRdb's table is partial and in-frame only. The sample lists about 160,000 clones, over 85% occurring once. What was sequenced was PBMCs. All receptors come from a young man in good health and CMV-seropositive.

V is TRBV28 and J is TRBJ2-5; 9 positions match TRBD1. CDR3 size: 16 residues. Germline CDR1 is MDHEN and CDR2 is SYDVKM. V was pared by 1 base and J by 5 bases, with 8 bases of the junction left unmatched. CDR3 loop: CASSLFGGQGGETQYF. The DNA for the CDR3 is TGTGCCAGCAGTTTATTCGGGGGACAGGGCGGGGAGACCCAGTACTTC.

V usage is TRBV30 and J usage is TRBJ2-7; 9 nucleotides match TRBD1. This CDR3 contains 14 residues. V gave up 0 bases and J gave up 4 bases; unmatched junction bases: 4. Germline values: CDR1 GTSNPN, CDR2 SVGIG (reference sequence). The CDR3 loop reads CAWSVGQGLYEQYF. CDR3 coding DNA: TGTGCCTGGAGTGTGGGACAGGGCCTTTACGAGCAGTACTTC.

This chain connects TRBV18 to TRBJ2-7, with D possibly TRBD2 on 5 matching bases. Germline loops: CDR1 KGHSH, CDR2 LQKENI. The CDR3 totals 16 residues. Deletions cut 2 bases from V and 0 bases from J, with 14 bases between. CDR3 bases: TGTGCCAGCTCACCAAAGGAAGGGAGTAGCTCCTACGAGCAGTACTTC. Translated, it gives CASSPKEGSSSYEQYF.

This clone is a singleton in its sample. This chain joins TRBV9 and TRBJ2-6; D gene ambiguous. The V gene's germline CDR1 is SGDLS and CDR2 YYNGEE. V gave up 0 bases and J gave up 3 bases, with 4 bases separating them. This CDR3 contains 14 residues. The CDR3 sequence: CASSVGYGANVLTF. In nucleotides, the CDR3 is TGTGCCAGCAGCGTAGGCTATGGGGCCAACGTCCTGACTTTC.

The rearrangement uses TRBV28 and TRBJ1-3; 7 nucleotides align to TRBD1. V gave up 5 bases and J gave up 7 bases; unmatched junction bases: 5. Germline lookup yields CDR1 MDHEN and CDR2 SYDVKM. The CDR3 is 13 residues long. CDR3 coding DNA: TGTGCCAGCAGTACACAGGGGTACAACACCATATATTTT. Its protein is CASSTQGYNTIYF.

This clone occurred once. V gene TRBV2 combines with J gene TRBJ2-7; TRBD2 might be the D (6 bases). The germline V and J ends were trimmed by 3 bases and 5 bases, with 17 bases remaining between them. CDR1 SNHLY and CDR2 FYNNEI come from the germline V gene. The CDR3 sequence is 15 residues long. CDR3 in amino acids: CASSESSDLLNEQYF. CDR3 coding DNA: TGTGCCAGCAGTGAGTCTAGCGACCTCCTCAACGAGCAGTACTTC.

The chain joins TRBV2 to TRBJ2-7; 13 bases are shared with TRBD2. Germline CDR1 SNHLY, CDR2 FYNNEI. This CDR3 contains 17 residues. Losses at the gene ends were 2 bases for V and 7 bases for J; bases not matched to a gene: 11. CDR3 loop: CASSENAPGLAGQEQYF. The CDR3 coding sequence is TGTGCCAGCAGTGAAAATGCTCCGGGACTAGCGGGACAAGAGCAGTACTTC. Looking up the rest from reference TRBV2 and TRBJ2-7 gives the full variable domain: EPEVTQTPSHQVTQMGQEVILRCVPISNHLYFYWYRQILGQKVEFLVSFYNNEISEKSEIFDDQFSVERPDGSNFTLKIRSTKLEDSAMYFCASSENAPGLAGQEQYFGPGTRLTVT.

This clone has just a few counts. The rearrangement links TRBV2 to TRBJ2-5; 12 nucleotides agree with TRBD1. In germline, CDR1 is SNHLY, CDR2 FYNNEI. The J segment lost 5 bases and the V segment lost 6 bases, leaving 7 bases of the junction unmatched. This CDR3 spans 15 amino acids. CDR3 nucleotide sequence: TGTGCCAGCAGGGCGGGACAGGGGGCTTGGGAGACCCAGTACTTC. As protein: CASRAGQGAWETQYF.

The V and J genes are TRBV27 and TRBJ2-7, with D perhaps TRBD2 (6 bases). The germline CDR1 and CDR2 sequences are MNHEY and SMNVEV (reference sequence). The V end lost 6 bases, the J end lost 3 bases, and 12 bases lay between the germline ends. The CDR3 runs 13 residues. The CDR3 nucleotides are TGTGCCAGCAGGGCTCAGGGAGGCTACGAGCAGTACTTC. Translation gives CASRAQGGYEQYF.

The chain couples TRBV27 to TRBJ2-1; the match to TRBD1 covers 7 bases. Germline loops: CDR1 MNHEY, CDR2 SMNVEV (reference sequence). The CDR3 has 16 residues. J lost 4 bases, V lost 4 bases, and 10 bases had no gene match. The CDR3, as DNA: TGTGCCAGCAGTTCCCTTTCGGGACAGAGATACAATGAGCAGTTCTTC. Residues: CASSSLSGQRYNEQFF.

The count of this clone is one. This rearrangement joins TRBV7-3 to TRBJ2-1, with 8 bases that match TRBD2. V lost 0 bases to trimming and J lost 6 bases; unmatched junction nucleotides: 1. CDR3 length: 14 residues. CDR1 and CDR2 (germline): SGHTA, FQGTGA. CDR3 sequence reads: CASSLTSGVNEQFF. The CDR3 bases are TGTGCCAGCAGCTTAACTAGCGGGGTCAATGAGCAGTTCTTC.

V and J are TRBV6-1 and TRBJ2-3; 7 bases agree with TRBD2. With V trimmed by 11 bases and J by 0 bases, 8 bases remained unmatched. Germline loops: CDR1 MNHNS, CDR2 SASEGT. CDR3 size: 14 residues. The CDR3 sequence is CALLGSGSTDTQYF. The CDR3 coding sequence is TGTGCCCTCTTAGGTAGCGGGAGCACAGATACGCAGTATTTT.

The chain uses TRBV19 and TRBJ1-2; D is undetermined. The ends were cut back, 7 bases at V and 0 bases at J, with 18 bases in the middle. From germline, CDR1 is LNHDA and CDR2 SQIVND (reference sequence). The CDR3 loop spans 16 amino acids. The CDR3 protein is CASNPPDIYSNYGYTF. CDR3 DNA sequence: TGTGCCAGTAATCCGCCTGACATCTACTCTAACTATGGCTACACCTTC.

The CDR3 protein is CASSLLAGGPGGELFF. The DNA for the CDR3 is TGTGCCAGCAGCTTATTAGCGGGAGGACCGGGCGGGGAGCTGTTTTTT. The rearrangement links TRBV7-8 to TRBJ2-2; 10 positions match TRBD2. Looked up from germline, CDR1 is SGHVS and CDR2 is FQNEAQ. CDR3 length: 16 residues. V shed 2 bases and J 7 bases; nucleotides not matched to a gene: 7.

The rearrangement links TRBV5-6 to TRBJ1-2; D remains unclear. Trimming removed 1 base from V and 4 bases from J, with 5 bases in between. The CDR3 has 12 residues. Germline V CDR1 and CDR2: SGHDT, YYEEEE. The DNA for the CDR3 is TGTGCCAGCAGCTTGACAGCCTATGGCTACACCTTC. This gives the protein CASSLTAYGYTF.

The J gene is TRBJ1-4, the V gene TRBV9; D is perhaps TRBD1 (5 bases). V was trimmed by 4 bases and J by 7 bases, leaving 11 bases between them. This CDR3 has 13 amino acids. Per the germline V gene, CDR1 is SGDLS and CDR2 is YYNGEE. The CDR3 sequence is CASSNPGGEKLFF. The CDR3 DNA reads as TGTGCCAGCAGCAATCCCGGGGGTGAAAAACTGTTTTTT.

This chain links TRBV15 with TRBJ2-1; 12 bases map to TRBD2. Germline trimming cut 2 bases from V and 8 bases from J; bases unmatched to any gene: 7. Germline assignment: CDR1 LNHNV and CDR2 YYDKDF (reference sequence). CDR3 size: 16 residues. The CDR3: CATSRSRTSGVDEQFF. CDR3 DNA sequence: TGTGCCACCAGCAGATCAAGGACTAGCGGGGTGGATGAGCAGTTCTTC. Supplemented by reference TRBV15 and TRBJ2-1, the full variable domain reads DAMVIQNPRYQVTQFGKPVTLSCSQTLNHNVMYWYQQKSSQAPKLLFHYYDKDFNNEADTPDNFQSRRPNTSFCFLDIRSPGLGDTAMYLCATSRSRTSGVDEQFFGPGTRLTVL.

The chain has TRBV27 and TRBJ2-7; 7 positions agree with TRBD1. Germline loops: CDR1 MNHEY, CDR2 SMNVEV (reference sequence). This CDR3 has 13 amino acids. With 8 bases clipped from V and 2 bases from J, the junction kept 6 bases outside the gene matches. CDR3 protein: CASRWTGAYEQYF. CDR3 nucleotides: TGTGCCAGCCGATGGACAGGAGCCTACGAGCAGTACTTC.

J is TRBJ1-2 and V is TRBV4-1; D gene ambiguous. The germline V and J ends were trimmed by 1 base and 6 bases, with 15 bases remaining between them. The CDR3 length is 15 residues. The germline V gene has CDR1 MGHRA and CDR2 YSYEKL. CDR3 protein: CASSQAVVGQNGYTF. Written as DNA, the CDR3 is TGCGCCAGCAGCCAAGCAGTGGTTGGGCAAAATGGCTACACCTTC.

This sequence joins TRBV11-2 and TRBJ2-1; 9 bases fit TRBD2. J gave up 9 bases and V 5 bases, and 11 bases lay outside the gene matches. Germline CDR1 and CDR2: SGHAT and FQNNGV. The CDR3 covers 15 residues. CDR3 residues: CASSPQRAGGAEQFF. As DNA, the CDR3 is TGTGCCAGCAGCCCGCAACGGGCGGGAGGGGCTGAGCAGTTCTTC. The full variable domain, in which reference TRBV11-2 and TRBJ2-1 provide the parts outside the CDR3, is EAGVAQSPRYKIIEKRQSVAFWCNPISGHATLYWYQQILGQGPKLLIQFQNNGVVDDSQLPKDRFSAERLKGVDSTLKIQPAKLEDSAVYLCASSPQRAGGAEQFFGPGTRLTVL.

The chain uses TRBV19 and TRBJ2-7; TRBD2 matches 16 bases. V was clipped by 3 bases and J by 5 bases; unmatched bases: 1. Germline V gene data show CDR1 as LNHDA and CDR2 as SQIVND (reference sequence). This CDR3 comprises 15 residues. The CDR3 protein is CASSMGLAGGDEQYF. The CDR3, as DNA: TGTGCCAGTAGTATGGGACTAGCGGGAGGGGACGAGCAGTACTTC. The variable domain in full, with the rest retrieved from reference TRBV19 and TRBJ2-7, is DGGITQSPKYLFRKEGQNVTLSCEQNLNHDAMYWYRQDPGQGLRLIYYSQIVNDFQKGDIAEGYSVSREKKESFPLTVTSAQKNPTAFYLCASSMGLAGGDEQYFGPGTRLTVT.

CDR3 bases: TGTGCCAGCACCCGACTAGCGGGGGAGAGTGAGCAGTTCTTC. It encodes CASTRLAGESEQFF. V usage is TRBV9 and J usage is TRBJ2-1; 12 positions match TRBD2. Germline V gives CDR1 SGDLS, CDR2 YYNGEE. After removal of 6 bases from V and 9 bases from J, the junction contained 7 bases not matched to a gene. The CDR3 has 14 residues.

This clone was seen just once. The chain is built from TRBV5-6 and TRBJ2-7; TRBD2 aligns across 16 bases. V was clipped by 3 bases and J by 4 bases; unmatched bases: 13. The CDR3 contains 19 residues. Looked up from germline, CDR1 is SGHDT and CDR2 is YYEEEE. Here the CDR3 DNA reads TGTGCCAGCAGCTGGCCGGGACTAGCGGGAGGGCCGAGTCTGTACGAGCAGTACTTC. Its translation: CASSWPGLAGGPSLYEQYF. The whole variable domain, filled in from reference TRBV5-6 and TRBJ2-7, reads DAGVTQSPTHLIKTRGQQVTLRCSPKSGHDTVSWYQQALGQGPQFIFQYYEEEERQRGNFPDRFSGHQFPNYSSELNVNALLLGDSALYLCASSWPGLAGGPSLYEQYFGPGTRLTVT.

This chain joins TRBV9 and TRBJ2-5; 9 bases are a match to TRBD1. V lost 0 bases and J lost 4; bases outside the gene matches: 7. Germline CDR1 SGDLS, CDR2 YYNGEE. The CDR3 has 16 residues. The CDR3: CASSVADRGFGETQYF. The CDR3 nucleotides are TGTGCCAGCAGCGTAGCAGACAGGGGGTTCGGAGAGACCCAGTACTTC.

The J gene is TRBJ2-2, the V gene TRBV5-1; 10 bases line up with TRBD1. This CDR3 has 18 residues. The V segment lost 5 bases and the J segment 2 bases; nucleotides outside the gene matches: 12. The germline V gene encodes CDR1 SGHRS and CDR2 YFSETQ. This CDR3 is CASRTRVDRGLNTGELFF. The CDR3 DNA reads TGCGCCAGCAGGACCAGAGTAGACAGGGGGCTAAACACCGGGGAGCTGTTTTTT.